Following are 21 T cell receptor beta chains from one sample sequenced in a study of shared T cell receptors in the human thymus. TCRdb keeps only in-frame clones here, not all; method: immunoSEQ multiplex PCR. This table holds about 610,000 clones, around 89% found once. The data were also submitted as part of a second study, on human thymus T cells.

Sequencing was carried out using thymocytes. The receptors stem from a boy younger than two with a congenital heart defect.

This clone turned up a few times. The J gene is TRBJ2-6, the V gene TRBV18; possible D gene TRBD1, 5 bases. Germline loops: CDR1 KGHSH, CDR2 LQKENI. V lost 3 bases and J lost 4, with 16 bases in between. The CDR3 sequence is 17 residues long. CDR3 residues: CASSPQGSVLGANVLTF. Written as DNA, the CDR3 is TGTGCCAGCTCACCCCAGGGTTCCGTCCTCGGGGCCAACGTCCTGACTTTC.

The chain recombines TRBV9 with TRBJ2-3, with 15 bases that match TRBD2. The CDR3 totals 20 residues. The junction had 14 bases not matched to a gene; V was cut back by 2 bases and J by 4 bases. CDR1 is SGDLS and CDR2 is YYNGEE in the germline V gene. CDR3 DNA sequence: TGTGCCAGCAGCGTGGCGACGACCGGGACTAGCGGGAGGCCCTCAGATACGCAGTATTTT. It encodes CASSVATTGTSGRPSDTQYF. The variable domain in full, completed from reference TRBV9 and TRBJ2-3, reads DSGVTQTPKHLITATGQRVTLRCSPRSGDLSVYWYQQSLDQGLQFLIQYYNGEERAKGNILERFSAQQFPDLHSELNLSSLELGDSALYFCASSVATTGTSGRPSDTQYFGPGTRLTVL.

This rearrangement joins TRBV7-9 to TRBJ2-1; 11 bases fit TRBD2. Germline-derived CDR1 and CDR2 are SEHNR and FQNEAQ (reference sequence). The V segment lost 5 bases and the J segment 6 bases; nucleotides outside the gene matches: 6. This CDR3 region has 15 residues. The CDR3 DNA reads TGTGCCAGCAGCCCTCGACTAGCGGGACGCAATGAGCAGTTCTTC. Translating gives CASSPRLAGRNEQFF.

About this clone itself: This same CDR3 is encoded by further DNA sequences in the sample. Here the CDR3 reads CASSPGTVNTGELFF. CDR3 DNA: TGTGCCAGCAGTCCTGGGACAGTAAACACCGGGGAGCTGTTTTTT. The rearrangement links TRBV6-5 to TRBJ2-2; 7 positions agree with TRBD1. This CDR3 has 15 residues. The V gene end was trimmed by 5 bases and the J gene end by 2 bases; junction bases not matched to a gene: 5. Looked up from germline, CDR1 is MNHEY and CDR2 is SVGAGI.

The V gene is TRBV4-1, the J gene TRBJ2-7, with TRBD2 identical over 13 bases. The J segment lost 6 bases and the V segment lost 0 bases, leaving 14 bases of the junction unmatched. The length of the CDR3 is 19 residues. From germline, CDR1 is MGHRA and CDR2 YSYEKL. The CDR3 is CASSQETDRRRLAGGEQYF. The CDR3 DNA follows: TGCGCCAGCAGCCAAGAAACGGACAGGAGGAGACTAGCGGGAGGCGAGCAGTACTTC.

V gene TRBV5-1 combines with J gene TRBJ1-2, with TRBD1 identical over 12 bases. The V and J ends lost 6 bases and 4 bases, in that order; junction bases with no gene match: 13. The CDR3 has 17 amino acids. CDR1 and CDR2 from the germline V gene are SGHRS and YFSETQ. In DNA, the CDR3 is TGCGCCAGCAACCCATATGGGGACAGGGGGCGCTTCTATGGCTACACCTTC. This encodes CASNPYGDRGRFYGYTF.

The rearrangement links TRBV12-5 to TRBJ2-1; possible D gene TRBD2, 6 bases. V gave up 3 bases and J gave up 9 bases, with 18 bases separating them. The CDR3 totals 15 residues. Germline CDR1 reads LGHNT; CDR2 reads FRNRAP. CDR3 protein: CASGLRDLTPSEQFF. The CDR3 bases are TGTGCTAGTGGTTTAAGGGACTTAACTCCATCTGAGCAGTTCTTC.

The genes are TRBV5-6 and TRBJ2-1, with D maybe TRBD2 (6 bases). Germline V gene lookup returns CDR1 SGHDT and CDR2 YYEEEE. V was shortened by 2 bases and J by 8 bases, with 17 bases between the two germline ends. This CDR3 spans 15 amino acids. CDR3 sequence reads: CASSFSGTHPHEQFF. CDR3 nucleotides: TGTGCCAGCAGCTTCTCCGGGACTCATCCCCATGAGCAGTTCTTC. The entire variable domain, with the rest obtained from reference TRBV5-6 and TRBJ2-1, is as follows: DAGVTQSPTHLIKTRGQQVTLRCSPKSGHDTVSWYQQALGQGPQFIFQYYEEEERQRGNFPDRFSGHQFPNYSSELNVNALLLGDSALYLCASSFSGTHPHEQFFGPGTRLTVL.

CDR3 loop: CASSNGLRATEAFF. In DNA, the CDR3 is TGTGCCAGTAGCAACGGACTGCGGGCAACTGAAGCTTTCTTT. The chain carries TRBV19 and TRBJ1-1; D is unresolved. The CDR3 has 14 residues. Between the trimmed V and J ends, which lost 6 bases and 5 bases, there was a span of 16 bases. Germline lookup yields CDR1 LNHDA and CDR2 SQIVND (reference sequence).

This clone was detected only a few times. The chain carries TRBV5-6 and TRBJ2-5; 13 bases are shared with TRBD2. This CDR3 has 16 amino acids. Germline assignment: CDR1 SGHDT and CDR2 YYEEEE. V trimming: 1 base; J trimming: 5 bases; junction bases outside the gene matches: 5. In DNA, the CDR3 is TGTGCCAGCAGCTTGACTAGCGGGAGGGGAAGGGAGACCCAGTACTTC. This translates into CASSLTSGRGRETQYF.

The V call is TRBV19, the J call TRBJ1-5; tentatively, D is TRBD1 (6 bases). Trimming removed 1 base at V and 0 bases at J, with 16 bases between. Germline loops: CDR1 LNHDA, CDR2 SQIVND (reference sequence). The CDR3 consists of 18 residues. The CDR3 nucleotides read TGTGCCAGTAGTATAGGGACAGCTAAGTTTTATAGCAATCAGCCCCAGCATTTT. It yields the protein CASSIGTAKFYSNQPQHF.

CDR3 loop: CSVGAENTGELFF. The CDR3 DNA sequence: TGCAGCGTTGGGGCAGAGAACACCGGGGAGCTGTTTTTT. The chain combines TRBV29-1 with TRBJ2-2; D not resolved. The CDR3 is 13 amino acids. V lost 4 bases to trimming and J lost 1 base, with 7 bases between them. In germline, CDR1 is SQVTM, CDR2 ANQGSEA.

This clone has just one count. The DNA for the CDR3 is TGTGCCAGCAGCTTAGCGGGGAGTCCCGGCGACATTCAGTACTTC. Encoded protein: CASSLAGSPGDIQYF. This chain joins TRBV11-3 and TRBJ2-4; D perhaps matches TRBD2 (5 bases). V lost 1 base, J lost 8 bases, and 15 bases lay in between. Looked up from germline, CDR1 is SGHNT and CDR2 is YENEEA. This CDR3 has 15 residues.

The rearrangement uses TRBV5-5 and TRBJ2-2, with 12 bases identical to TRBD2. This CDR3 comprises 17 residues. V dropped 1 base and J dropped 2; count of bases not matched to a gene: 3. CDR1 is SGHKS and CDR2 is YYEKEE in the germline V gene (reference sequence). The CDR3 spells CASSLWTSGTNTGELFF. In DNA form, the CDR3 reads TGTGCCAGCAGCTTGTGGACTAGCGGGACAAACACCGGGGAGCTGTTTTTT.

V gene TRBV5-6 combines with J gene TRBJ1-1; no firm D call. The CDR3 covers 13 residues. V lost 1 base, J lost 6 bases, and 10 bases lay in between. Per germline, CDR1 SGHDT and CDR2 YYEEEE. The chain's CDR3 is CASSLPGVPEAFF. The CDR3 DNA follows: TGTGCCAGCAGCTTGCCCGGGGTACCTGAAGCTTTCTTT.

This chain uses TRBV5-1 with TRBJ2-5, with TRBD1 as a possible D gene (7 bases). The germline CDR1 and CDR2 sequences are SGHRS and YFSETQ. The CDR3 loop spans 15 amino acids. With 0 bases removed from V and 5 bases from J, the gap between germline ends came to 14 bases. The CDR3 loop reads CASSLGETGRETQYF. CDR3 DNA: TGCGCCAGCAGCTTGGGAGAGACAGGGAGGGAGACCCAGTACTTC. Variable domain in full (rest from reference TRBV5-1 and TRBJ2-5): KAGVTQTPRYLIKTRGQQVTLSCSPISGHRSVSWYQQTPGQGLQFLFEYFSETQRNKGNFPGRFSGRQFSNSRSEMNVSTLELGDSALYLCASSLGETGRETQYFGPGTRLLVL.

This clone was seen just once. The chain is built from TRBV28 and TRBJ2-1; 9 nucleotides line up with TRBD2. V was pared by 4 bases and J by 6 bases, with 22 bases of the junction left unmatched. Germline V lookup: CDR1 MDHEN, CDR2 SYDVKM. The CDR3 sequence is 20 residues long. CDR3 coding DNA: TGTGCCAGCAGTTCTCCGGTGAGGGTAGCGGGAGCCGGGGGAGCCAATGAGCAGTTCTTC. Translated, it gives CASSSPVRVAGAGGANEQFF.

The chain has TRBV2 and TRBJ2-5; the D is unclear. CDR1 is SNHLY and CDR2 is FYNNEI in the germline V gene. Trimming stripped 7 bases from V and 1 base from J, with 13 bases between. CDR3 length equals 14 residues. The CDR3 sequence is CASMVRSTQETQYF. The CDR3 bases are TGTGCCAGCATGGTCAGGTCGACCCAAGAGACCCAGTACTTC.

The chain has TRBV5-6 and TRBJ1-2; 7 positions agree with TRBD1. The CDR3 is 14 residues long. The V gene end was trimmed by 4 bases and the J gene end by 7 bases; junction bases not matched to a gene: 10. Per germline, CDR1 SGHDT and CDR2 YYEEEE. Here the CDR3 reads CASSPSDRRFGYTF. The CDR3 DNA sequence: TGTGCCAGCAGCCCGTCGGACAGGAGGTTTGGCTACACCTTC.

The J gene is TRBJ1-1, the V gene TRBV4-3, with D maybe TRBD1 (6 bases). Germline V gene data show CDR1 as LGHNA and CDR2 as YSLEER. The V gene lost 8 bases and the J gene lost 0 bases, with 22 bases spanning the gap. The CDR3 is made up of 17 amino acids. The CDR3 DNA sequence: TGCGCCAGCCGTAAAAGGGGACCGGGACACTTGAACACTGAAGCTTTCTTT. Protein product: CASRKRGPGHLNTEAFF.

V gene TRBV21-1 combines with J gene TRBJ2-3; TRBD1, the D gene given by the table, was not confirmed from the DNA. TRBV21-1 is marked as a pseudogene. This CDR3 is built from 14 residues. CDR3 sequence reads: CASSKAACTDTQYF. The CDR3 DNA reads TGTGCCAGCAGCAAAGCGGCCTGCACAGATACGCAGTATTTT.